This T cell receptor beta chain originates from a study of blood T cells in healthy people across ages. CDR1 is ENHRY and CDR2 is SYGVKD in the germline V gene. The CDR3 length is 14 residues. With a J-beta primer mix and a sample-barcoded 5' primer, a second PCR ran roughly 6 to 11 cycles. TCRdb used MiXCR to reprocess the 5' RACE reads, holding one entry per CDR3 protein. Here the sample spans roughly 700,000 distinct CDR3 sequences, 20% to 25% being singletons. These same records also appear under a second study, on T cells of mothers and their children.

The receptor was derived from a boy younger than 18 in good health. Input material: blood. The chain is built from TRBV10-3 and TRBJ2-5; 8 nucleotides align to TRBD2. Judging by the DNA end, TRBJ2-7 fits better; the J call may be wrong. The CDR3 DNA reads as TGTGCCATCAGTGAGGGGAGCGGGAGTTACGAGCAGTACTTC. Translated: CAISEGSGSYEQYF.